This TCR beta chain was found in a study of T cell repertoires in cytomegalovirus infection. The CDR3 covers 16 residues. CDR1 KGHDR and CDR2 SFDVKD come from the germline V gene. V was clipped by 3 bases and J by 1 base, with 12 bases between them. TCRdb reprocessed the reads with MiXCR, giving one entry per CDR3 protein. Among more than 150,000 distinct CDR3 sequences listed, roughly 19% were seen once. The chain is built from TRBV24-1 and TRBJ2-1; D may be TRBD2 (5 bases). This TCR derives from a human donor in good health (CMV status not recorded). Some clones in this sample may be carry-over from other donors' samples. Sequences were obtained from PBMCs. The CDR3 region has the DNA TGTGCCACCAGTGATGCTGGGCGGGTGTCCTACAATGAGCAGTTCTTC. Amino acid sequence: CATSDAGRVSYNEQFF.